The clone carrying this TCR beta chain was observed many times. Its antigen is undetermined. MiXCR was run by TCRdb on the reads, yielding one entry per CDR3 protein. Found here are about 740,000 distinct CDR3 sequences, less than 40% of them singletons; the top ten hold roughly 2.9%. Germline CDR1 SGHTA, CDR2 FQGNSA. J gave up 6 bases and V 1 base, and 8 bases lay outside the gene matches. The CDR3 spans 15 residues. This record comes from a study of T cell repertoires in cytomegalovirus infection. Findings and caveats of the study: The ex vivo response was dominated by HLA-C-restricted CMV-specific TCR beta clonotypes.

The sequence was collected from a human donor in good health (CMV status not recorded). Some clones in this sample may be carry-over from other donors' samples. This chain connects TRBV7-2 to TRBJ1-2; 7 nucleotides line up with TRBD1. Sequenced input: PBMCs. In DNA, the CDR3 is TGTGCCAGCAGCTTAGGGCTACAGGGGAGGAATGGCTACACCTTC. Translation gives CASSLGLQGRNGYTF.